Reported below is one T cell receptor (beta chain). Its antigen is undetermined. Indicated treatment: roughly 10-day PBMC culture with coronavirus spike peptide pools or control peptides (ViraFEST assay). The source of the sample is a study of vaccination and CD4 T cells after COVID-19. The germline V and J ends were trimmed by 2 bases and 4 bases, with 21 bases remaining between them. Germline V gives CDR1 MNHEY, CDR2 SMNVEV (reference sequence). The CDR3 loop spans 17 amino acids. An Oncomine TCR Beta short-read assay was used to sequence the DNA from cultured CD4+ T cells. From the PCR reads, TCRdb called clonotypes with MiXCR, one entry per CDR3 protein. In the table there are under 9,500 distinct CDR3 sequences, roughly half of which are singletons.

The sequenced sample was CD4+ T cells from blood, cultured in vitro. The TCR comes from a human donor who had recovered from COVID-19. The chain carries TRBV27 and TRBJ2-7; the D is unclear. Written as DNA, the CDR3 is TGTGCCAGCAGTTTAGACCCCCTCGGACCTGGCAAATACGAGCAGTACTTC. Translated: CASSLDPLGPGKYEQYF.